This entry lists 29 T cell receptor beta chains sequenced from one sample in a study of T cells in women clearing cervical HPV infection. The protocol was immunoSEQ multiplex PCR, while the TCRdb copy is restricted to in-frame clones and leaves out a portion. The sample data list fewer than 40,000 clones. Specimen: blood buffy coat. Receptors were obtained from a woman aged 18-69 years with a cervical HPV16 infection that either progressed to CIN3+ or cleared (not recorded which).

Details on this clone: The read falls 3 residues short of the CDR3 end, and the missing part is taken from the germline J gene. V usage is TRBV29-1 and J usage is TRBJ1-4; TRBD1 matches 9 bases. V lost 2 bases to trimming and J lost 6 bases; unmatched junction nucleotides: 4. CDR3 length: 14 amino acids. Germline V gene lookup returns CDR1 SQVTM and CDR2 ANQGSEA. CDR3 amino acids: CSVETGTGYEKLFF. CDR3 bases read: TGCAGCGTTGAAACCGGGACAGGGTATGAAAAA.

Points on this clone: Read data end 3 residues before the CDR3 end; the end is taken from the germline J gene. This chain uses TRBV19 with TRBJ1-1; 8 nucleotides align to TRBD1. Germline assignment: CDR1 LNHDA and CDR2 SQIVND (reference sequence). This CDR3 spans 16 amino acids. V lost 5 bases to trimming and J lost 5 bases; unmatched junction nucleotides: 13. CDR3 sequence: CASSAGGQKGLTEAFF. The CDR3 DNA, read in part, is TGTGCCAGTAGTGCAGGGGGCCAAAAAGGATTGACTGAA.

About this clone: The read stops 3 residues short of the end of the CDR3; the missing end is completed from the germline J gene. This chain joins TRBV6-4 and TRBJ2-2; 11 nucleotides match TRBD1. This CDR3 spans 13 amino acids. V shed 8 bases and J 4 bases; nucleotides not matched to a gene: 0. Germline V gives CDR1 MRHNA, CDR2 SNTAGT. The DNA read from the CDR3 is TGTGCCAGCGGACAGGGGGCCACCGGGGAG. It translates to CASGQGATGE. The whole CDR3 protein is CASGQGATGELFF.

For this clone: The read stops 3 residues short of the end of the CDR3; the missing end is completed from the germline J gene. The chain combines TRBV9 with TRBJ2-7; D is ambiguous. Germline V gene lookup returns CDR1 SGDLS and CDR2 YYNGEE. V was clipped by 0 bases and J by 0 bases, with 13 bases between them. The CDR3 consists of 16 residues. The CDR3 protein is CASSVGYERPSYEQYF. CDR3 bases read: TGTGCCAGCAGCGTAGGTTACGAGCGCCCCTCCTACGAG.

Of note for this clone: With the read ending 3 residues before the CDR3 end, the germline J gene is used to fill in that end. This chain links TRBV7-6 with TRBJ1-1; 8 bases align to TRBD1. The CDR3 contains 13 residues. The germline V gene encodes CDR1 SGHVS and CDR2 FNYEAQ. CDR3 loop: CASSPRTGNGAFF. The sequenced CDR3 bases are TGTGCCAGCAGCCCAAGGACAGGGAATGGA.

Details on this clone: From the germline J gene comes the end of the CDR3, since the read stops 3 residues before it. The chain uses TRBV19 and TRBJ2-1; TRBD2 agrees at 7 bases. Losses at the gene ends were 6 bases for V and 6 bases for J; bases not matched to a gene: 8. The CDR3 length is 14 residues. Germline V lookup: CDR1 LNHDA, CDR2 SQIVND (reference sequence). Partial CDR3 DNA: TGTGCCAGTAGCCAGCGGGAAGGGGCCAATGAG. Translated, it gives CASSQREGANE. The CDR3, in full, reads CASSQREGANEQFF.

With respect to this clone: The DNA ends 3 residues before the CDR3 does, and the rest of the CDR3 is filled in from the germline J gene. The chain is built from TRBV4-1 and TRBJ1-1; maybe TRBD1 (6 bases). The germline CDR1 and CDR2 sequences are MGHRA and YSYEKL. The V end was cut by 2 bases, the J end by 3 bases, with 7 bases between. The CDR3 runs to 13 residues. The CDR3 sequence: CASSQQGHTEAFF. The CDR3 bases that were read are TGCGCCAGCAGCCAACAGGGGCACACTGAA.

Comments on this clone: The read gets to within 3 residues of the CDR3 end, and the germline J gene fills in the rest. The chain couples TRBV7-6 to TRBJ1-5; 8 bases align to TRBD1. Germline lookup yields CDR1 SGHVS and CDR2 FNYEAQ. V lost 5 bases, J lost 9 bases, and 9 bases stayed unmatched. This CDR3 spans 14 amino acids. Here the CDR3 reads CASSGGQANGPQHF. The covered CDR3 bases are TGTGCCAGCAGCGGGGGACAGGCCAATGGGCCC.

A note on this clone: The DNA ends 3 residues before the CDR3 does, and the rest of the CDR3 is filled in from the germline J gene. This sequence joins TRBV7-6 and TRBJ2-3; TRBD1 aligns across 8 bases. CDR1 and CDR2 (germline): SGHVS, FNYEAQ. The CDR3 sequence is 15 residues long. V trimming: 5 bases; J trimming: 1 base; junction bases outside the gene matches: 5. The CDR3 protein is CASSATGAGTDTQYF. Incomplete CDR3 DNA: TGTGCCAGCAGCGCGACAGGGGCGGGCACAGATACG.

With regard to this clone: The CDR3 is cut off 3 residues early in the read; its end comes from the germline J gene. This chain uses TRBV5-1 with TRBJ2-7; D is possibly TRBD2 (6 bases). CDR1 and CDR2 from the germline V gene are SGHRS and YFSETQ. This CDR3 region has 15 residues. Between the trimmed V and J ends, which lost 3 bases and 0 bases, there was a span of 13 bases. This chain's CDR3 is CASSYSAGHSYEQYF. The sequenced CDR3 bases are TGCGCCAGCAGCTATTCAGCGGGCCACTCCTACGAG.

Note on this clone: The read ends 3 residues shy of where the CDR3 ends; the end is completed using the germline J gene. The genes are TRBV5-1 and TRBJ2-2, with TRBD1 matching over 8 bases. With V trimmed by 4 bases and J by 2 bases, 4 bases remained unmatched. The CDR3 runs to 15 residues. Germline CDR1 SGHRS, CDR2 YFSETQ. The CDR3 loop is CASSQTGVNTGELFF. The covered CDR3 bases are TGCGCCAGCAGCCAGACAGGGGTTAACACCGGGGAG.

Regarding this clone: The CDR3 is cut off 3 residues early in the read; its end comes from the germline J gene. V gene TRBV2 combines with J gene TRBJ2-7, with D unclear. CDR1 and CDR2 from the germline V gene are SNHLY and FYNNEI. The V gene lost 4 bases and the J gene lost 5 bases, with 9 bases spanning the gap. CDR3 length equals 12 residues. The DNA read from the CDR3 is TGTGCCAGCAGTGTAAAGCCCCACGAG. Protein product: CASSVKPHE. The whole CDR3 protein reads CASSVKPHEQYF. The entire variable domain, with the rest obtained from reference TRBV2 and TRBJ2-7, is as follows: EPEVTQTPSHQVTQMGQEVILRCVPISNHLYFYWYRQILGQKVEFLVSFYNNEISEKSEIFDDQFSVERPDGSNFTLKIRSTKLEDSAMYFCASSVKPHEQYFGPGTRLTVT.

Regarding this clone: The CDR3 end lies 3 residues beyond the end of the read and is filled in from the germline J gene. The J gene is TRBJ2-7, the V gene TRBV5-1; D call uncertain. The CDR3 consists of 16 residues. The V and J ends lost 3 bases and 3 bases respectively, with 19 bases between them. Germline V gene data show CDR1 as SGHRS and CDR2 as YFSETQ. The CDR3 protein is CASSSLPPTRGYEQYF. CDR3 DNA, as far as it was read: TGCGCCAGCAGCTCTCTCCCCCCCACCCGAGGCTACGAG.

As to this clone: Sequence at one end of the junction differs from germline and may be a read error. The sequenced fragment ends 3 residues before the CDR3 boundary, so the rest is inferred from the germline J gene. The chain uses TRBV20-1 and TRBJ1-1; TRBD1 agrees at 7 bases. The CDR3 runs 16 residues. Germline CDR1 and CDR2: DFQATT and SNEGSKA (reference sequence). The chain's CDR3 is CSARKDRDPVKTEAFF. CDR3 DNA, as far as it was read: TGCAGTGCTAGGAAAGACAGGGACCCTGTGAAGACTGAA.

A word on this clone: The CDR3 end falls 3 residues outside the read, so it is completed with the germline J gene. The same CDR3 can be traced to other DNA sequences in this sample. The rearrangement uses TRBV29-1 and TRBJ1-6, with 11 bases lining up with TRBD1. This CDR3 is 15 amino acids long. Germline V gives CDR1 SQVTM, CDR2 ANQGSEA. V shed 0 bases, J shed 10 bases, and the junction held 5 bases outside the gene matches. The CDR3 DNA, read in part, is TGCAGCGTTGAAGATCGGGGACAGGGGGGGTCACCC. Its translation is CSVEDRGQGGSP. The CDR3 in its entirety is CSVEDRGQGGSPLHF.

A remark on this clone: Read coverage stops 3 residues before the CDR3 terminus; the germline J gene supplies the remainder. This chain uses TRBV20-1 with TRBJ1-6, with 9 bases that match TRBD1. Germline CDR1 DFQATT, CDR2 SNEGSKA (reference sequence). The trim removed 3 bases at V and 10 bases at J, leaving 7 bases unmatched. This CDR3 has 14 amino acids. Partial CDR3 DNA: TGCAGTGCTAGCCCACAGGGGGCAGGCTCACCC. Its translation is CSASPQGAGSP. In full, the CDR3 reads CSASPQGAGSPLHF.

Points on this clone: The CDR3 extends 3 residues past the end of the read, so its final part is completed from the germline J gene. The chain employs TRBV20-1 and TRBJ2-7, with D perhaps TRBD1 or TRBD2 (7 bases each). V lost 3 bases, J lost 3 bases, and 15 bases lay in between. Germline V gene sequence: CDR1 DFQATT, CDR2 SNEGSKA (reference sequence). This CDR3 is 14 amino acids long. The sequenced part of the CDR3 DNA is TGCAGTGCTAGGGGAGGGACAGAGAGCTACGAG. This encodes CSARGGTESYE. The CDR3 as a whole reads CSARGGTESYEQYF.

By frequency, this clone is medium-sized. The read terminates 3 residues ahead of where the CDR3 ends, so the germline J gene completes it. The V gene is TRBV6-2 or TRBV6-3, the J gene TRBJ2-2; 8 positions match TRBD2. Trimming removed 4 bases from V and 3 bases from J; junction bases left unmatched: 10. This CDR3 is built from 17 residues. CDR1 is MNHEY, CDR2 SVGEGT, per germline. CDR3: CASSWESGGFYTGELFF. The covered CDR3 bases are TGTGCCAGCAGTTGGGAGAGCGGGGGATTTTACACCGGGGAG.

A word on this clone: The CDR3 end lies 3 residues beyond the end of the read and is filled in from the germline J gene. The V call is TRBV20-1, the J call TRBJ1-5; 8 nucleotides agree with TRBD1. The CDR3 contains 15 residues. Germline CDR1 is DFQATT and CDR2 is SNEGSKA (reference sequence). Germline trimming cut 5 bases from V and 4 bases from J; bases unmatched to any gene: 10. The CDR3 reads CSASPPDRGNQPQHF. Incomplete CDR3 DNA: TGCAGTGCTTCCCCCCCCGACAGGGGAAATCAGCCC.

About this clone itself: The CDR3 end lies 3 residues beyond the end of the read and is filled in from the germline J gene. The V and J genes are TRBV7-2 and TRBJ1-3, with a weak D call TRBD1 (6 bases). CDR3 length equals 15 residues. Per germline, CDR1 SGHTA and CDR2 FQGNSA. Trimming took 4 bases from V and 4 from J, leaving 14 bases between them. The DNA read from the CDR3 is TGTGCCAGCAGCTCAAACAGGGCCCCCGGAAACACC. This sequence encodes CASSSNRAPGNT. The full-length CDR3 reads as CASSSNRAPGNTIYF.

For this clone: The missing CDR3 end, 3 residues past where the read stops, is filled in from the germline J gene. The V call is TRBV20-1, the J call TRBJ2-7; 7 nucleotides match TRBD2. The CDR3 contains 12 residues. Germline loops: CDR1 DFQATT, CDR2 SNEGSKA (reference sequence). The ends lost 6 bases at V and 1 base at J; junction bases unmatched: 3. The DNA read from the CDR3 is TGCAGTGCCGGGGGGACTTCCTACGAG. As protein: CSAGGTSYE. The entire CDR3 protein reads CSAGGTSYEQYF.

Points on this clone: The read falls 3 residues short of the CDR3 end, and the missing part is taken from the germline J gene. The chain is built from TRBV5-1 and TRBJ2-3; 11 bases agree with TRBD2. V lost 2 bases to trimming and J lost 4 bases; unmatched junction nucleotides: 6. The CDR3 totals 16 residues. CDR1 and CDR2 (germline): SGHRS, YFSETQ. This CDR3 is CASSFISGGAADTQYF. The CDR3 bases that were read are TGCGCCAGCAGCTTCATTAGCGGGGGGGCCGCAGATACG.

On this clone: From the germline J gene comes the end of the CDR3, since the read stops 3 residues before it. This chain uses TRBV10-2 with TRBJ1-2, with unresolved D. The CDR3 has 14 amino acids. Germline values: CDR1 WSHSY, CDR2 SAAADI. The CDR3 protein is CASSESARLTGYTF. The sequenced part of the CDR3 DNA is TGCGCCAGCAGTGAGTCTGCCAGGTTAACCGGC.

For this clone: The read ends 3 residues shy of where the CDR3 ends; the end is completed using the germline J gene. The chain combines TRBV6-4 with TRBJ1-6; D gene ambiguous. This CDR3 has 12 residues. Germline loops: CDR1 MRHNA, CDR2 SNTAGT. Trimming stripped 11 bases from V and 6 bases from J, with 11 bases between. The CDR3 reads CASEGSNSPLHF. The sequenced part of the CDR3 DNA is TGTGCCTCCGAGGGCAGTAATTCACCC.

The DNA read from the CDR3 is TGTGCCAGCAGTTACCACAGGGACAGATTAGCCAAAAACATT. Protein: CASSYHRDRLAKNI. The complete CDR3 protein is CASSYHRDRLAKNIQYF. V and J are TRBV6-2 or TRBV6-3 and TRBJ2-4; TRBD1 agrees at 7 bases. Read data end 3 residues before the CDR3 end; the end is taken from the germline J gene. The CDR3 extends over 17 amino acids. Germline CDR1 reads MNHEY; CDR2 reads SVGEGT. V lost 2 bases, J lost 0 bases, and 7 bases stayed unmatched.

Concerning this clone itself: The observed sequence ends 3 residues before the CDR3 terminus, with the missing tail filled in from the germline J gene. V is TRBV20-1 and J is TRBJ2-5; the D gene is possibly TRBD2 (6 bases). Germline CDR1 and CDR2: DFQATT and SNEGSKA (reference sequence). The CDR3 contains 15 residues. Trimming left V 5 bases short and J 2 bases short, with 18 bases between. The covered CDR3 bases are TGCAGTGCTCCCGCCTTAGGGACTGGTCAAGAGACC. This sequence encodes CSAPALGTGQET. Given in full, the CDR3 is CSAPALGTGQETQYF.

The CDR3 sequence is CASSGTGTGELFF. The sequenced part of the CDR3 DNA is TGTGCCAGCAGTGGTACAGGGACCGGGGAG. The rearrangement uses TRBV25-1 and TRBJ2-2, with D possibly matching TRBD1 (6 bases). The read finishes 3 residues shy of the CDR3 end, and the germline J gene is used to complete it. The V end was cut by 4 bases, the J end by 5 bases, with 8 bases between. The germline CDR1 and CDR2 sequences are MGHDK and SYGVNS. CDR3 size: 13 residues.

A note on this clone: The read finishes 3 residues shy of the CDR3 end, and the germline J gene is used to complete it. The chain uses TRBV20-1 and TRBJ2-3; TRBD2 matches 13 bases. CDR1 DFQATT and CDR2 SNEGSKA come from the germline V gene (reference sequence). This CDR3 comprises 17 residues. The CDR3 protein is CSGVGLAGALVQETQYF. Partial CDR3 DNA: TGCAGTGGGGTCGGACTAGCGGGAGCCCTAGTCCAAGAGACG.

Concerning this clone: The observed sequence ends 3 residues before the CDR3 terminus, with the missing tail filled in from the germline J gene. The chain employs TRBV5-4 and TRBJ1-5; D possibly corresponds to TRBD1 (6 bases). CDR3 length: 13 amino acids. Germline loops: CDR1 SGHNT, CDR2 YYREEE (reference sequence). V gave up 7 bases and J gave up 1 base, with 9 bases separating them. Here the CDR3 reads CASSQGSNQPQHF. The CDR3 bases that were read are TGTGCCAGCTCACAGGGAAGCAATCAGCCC.